This T cell receptor (beta chain) is drawn from a study of shared clonotypes between healthy human individuals. CDR3 size: 14 residues. Germline V lookup: CDR1 MDHEN, CDR2 SYDVKM. V lost 6 bases to trimming and J lost 1 base; unmatched junction nucleotides: 2. Repertoires were generated with immunoSEQ multiplex PCR, while TCRdb's copy carries only in-frame clones and drops some. Of 600,000 to 800,000 clones detected, over 60% appear once; the ten largest clones hold about 1.7%. This clone was detected only a few times. This specimen includes other DNA sequences encoding the same CDR3. From CD4+ cells came CD45RA+ naive and CD45RA-negative memory subsets.

Material for sequencing was memory CD4+ T cells sorted from blood. The subset here: CD45RA-negative fraction. The origin of this receptor is a young woman in good health. This chain uses TRBV28 with TRBJ1-3; 8 bases are a match to TRBD1. The CDR3 loop reads CASSRQGSGNTIYF. The CDR3 DNA sequence: TGTGCCAGCAGCCGACAGGGGTCTGGAAACACCATATATTTT. Full variable domain (outside the CDR3, taken from reference TRBV28 and TRBJ1-3): DVKVTQSSRYLVKRTGEKVFLECVQDMDHENMFWYRQDPGLGLRLIYFSYDVKMKEKGDIPEGYSVSREKKERFSLILESASTNQTSMYLCASSRQGSGNTIYFGEGSWLTVV.